This T cell receptor beta chain was captured by sequencing in a study of metastatic and nonmetastatic thyroid tumors. Findings of the study overall: Malignant thyroid tumors reportedly exceeded benign nodules significantly in TCR beta diversity, with the difference appearing in blood and tumor.

The J segment lost 7 bases and the V segment lost 6 bases, leaving 15 bases of the junction unmatched. This CDR3 comprises 15 residues. Germline V lookup: CDR1 MNHEY, CDR2 SVGEGT. No patient received treatment before thyroid surgery. TCRdb reprocessed the PCR reads via MiXCR. The sample yields 3,000 to 3,500 clones, more than 25% seen once. This clone has a handful of counts. As yet, its antigen is unknown. The receptor comes from a female donor with papillary thyroid cancer or a benign thyroid nodule (not recorded which). Some clones in this sample may be carry-over from other donors' samples. Sequencing was done on a sample of tumor tissue. The V and J genes are TRBV6-2 or TRBV6-3 and TRBJ2-7; 7 bases are shared with TRBD1. The CDR3 loop reads CASRPPPGGRGEQYF. CDR3 nucleotides: TGTGCCAGCAGGCCCCCCCCAGGGGGTCGTGGGGAGCAGTACTTC.